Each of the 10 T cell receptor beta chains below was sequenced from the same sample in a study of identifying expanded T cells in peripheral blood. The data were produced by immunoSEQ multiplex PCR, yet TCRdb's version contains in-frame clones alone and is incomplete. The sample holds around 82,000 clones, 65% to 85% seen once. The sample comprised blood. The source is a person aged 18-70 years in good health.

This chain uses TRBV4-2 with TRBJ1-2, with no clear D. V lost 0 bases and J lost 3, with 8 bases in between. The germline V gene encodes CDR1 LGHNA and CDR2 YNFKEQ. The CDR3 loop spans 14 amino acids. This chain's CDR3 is CASSQDLEYYGYTF. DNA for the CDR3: TGTGCCAGCAGCCAAGATCTGGAGTACTATGGCTACACCTTC.

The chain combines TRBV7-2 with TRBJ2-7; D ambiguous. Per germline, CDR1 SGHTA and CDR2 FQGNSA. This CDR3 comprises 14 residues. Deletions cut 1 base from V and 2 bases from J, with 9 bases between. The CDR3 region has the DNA TGTGCCAGCAGCTTAGGCGTCCGGACCTACGAGCAGTACTTC. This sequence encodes CASSLGVRTYEQYF.

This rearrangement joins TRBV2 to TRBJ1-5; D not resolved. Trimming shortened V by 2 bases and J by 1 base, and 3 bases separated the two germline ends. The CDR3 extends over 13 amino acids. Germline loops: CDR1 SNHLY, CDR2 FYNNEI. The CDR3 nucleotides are TGTGCCAGCAGTGAAATCAGCAATCAGCCCCAGCATTTT. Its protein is CASSEISNQPQHF.

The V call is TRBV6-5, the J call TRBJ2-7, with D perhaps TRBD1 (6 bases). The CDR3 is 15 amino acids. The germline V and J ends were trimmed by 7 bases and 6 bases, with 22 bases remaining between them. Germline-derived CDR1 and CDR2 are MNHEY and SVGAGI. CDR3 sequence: CASTGLTGSFREQYF. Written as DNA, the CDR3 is TGTGCCAGCACCGGACTGACAGGTAGTTTTCGCGAGCAGTACTTC.

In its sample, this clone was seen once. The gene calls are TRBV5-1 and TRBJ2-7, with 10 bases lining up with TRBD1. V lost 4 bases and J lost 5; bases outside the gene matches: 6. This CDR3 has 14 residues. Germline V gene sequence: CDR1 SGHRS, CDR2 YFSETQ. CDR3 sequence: CASSIGDRGHEQYF. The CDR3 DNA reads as TGCGCCAGCAGCATTGGGGACAGGGGACACGAGCAGTACTTC.

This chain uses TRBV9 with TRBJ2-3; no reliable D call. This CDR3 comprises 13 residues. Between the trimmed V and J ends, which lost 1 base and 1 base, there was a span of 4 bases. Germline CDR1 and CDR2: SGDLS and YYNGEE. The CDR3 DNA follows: TGTGCCAGCAGCGTACTGGGCACAGATACGCAGTATTTT. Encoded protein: CASSVLGTDTQYF. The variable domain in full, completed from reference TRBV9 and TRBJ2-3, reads DSGVTQTPKHLITATGQRVTLRCSPRSGDLSVYWYQQSLDQGLQFLIQYYNGEERAKGNILERFSAQQFPDLHSELNLSSLELGDSALYFCASSVLGTDTQYFGPGTRLTVL.

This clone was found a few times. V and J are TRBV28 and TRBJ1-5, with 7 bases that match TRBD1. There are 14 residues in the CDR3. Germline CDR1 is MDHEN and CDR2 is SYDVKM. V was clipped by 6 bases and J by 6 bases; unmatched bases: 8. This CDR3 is CASRMATGTQPQHF. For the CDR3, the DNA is TGTGCCAGCAGGATGGCGACAGGGACTCAGCCCCAGCATTTT.

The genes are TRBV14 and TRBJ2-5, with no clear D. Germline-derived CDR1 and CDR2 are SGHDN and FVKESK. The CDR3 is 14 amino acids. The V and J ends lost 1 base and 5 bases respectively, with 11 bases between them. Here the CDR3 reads CASSQGALSETQYF. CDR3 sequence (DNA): TGTGCCAGCAGCCAAGGGGCCCTGAGCGAGACCCAGTACTTC.

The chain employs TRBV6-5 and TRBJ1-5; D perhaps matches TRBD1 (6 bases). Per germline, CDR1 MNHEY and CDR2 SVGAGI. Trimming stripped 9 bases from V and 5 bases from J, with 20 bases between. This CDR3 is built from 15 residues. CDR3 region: CARNPGRGWYQPQHF. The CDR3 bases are TGTGCCAGGAATCCGGGTAGGGGGTGGTATCAGCCCCAGCATTTT.

CDR3 sequence reads: CASSEDRGNTGELFF. As DNA, the CDR3 is TGCGCCAGCAGCGAAGACAGGGGAAACACCGGGGAGCTGTTTTTT. The chain carries TRBV5-1 and TRBJ2-2; 8 bases agree with TRBD1. The CDR3 covers 15 residues. Germline values: CDR1 SGHRS, CDR2 YFSETQ. With V trimmed by 4 bases and J by 2 bases, 4 bases remained unmatched. Together with reference TRBV5-1 and TRBJ2-2, the CDR3 gives the full variable domain: KAGVTQTPRYLIKTRGQQVTLSCSPISGHRSVSWYQQTPGQGLQFLFEYFSETQRNKGNFPGRFSGRQFSNSRSEMNVSTLELGDSALYLCASSEDRGNTGELFFGEGSRLTVL.